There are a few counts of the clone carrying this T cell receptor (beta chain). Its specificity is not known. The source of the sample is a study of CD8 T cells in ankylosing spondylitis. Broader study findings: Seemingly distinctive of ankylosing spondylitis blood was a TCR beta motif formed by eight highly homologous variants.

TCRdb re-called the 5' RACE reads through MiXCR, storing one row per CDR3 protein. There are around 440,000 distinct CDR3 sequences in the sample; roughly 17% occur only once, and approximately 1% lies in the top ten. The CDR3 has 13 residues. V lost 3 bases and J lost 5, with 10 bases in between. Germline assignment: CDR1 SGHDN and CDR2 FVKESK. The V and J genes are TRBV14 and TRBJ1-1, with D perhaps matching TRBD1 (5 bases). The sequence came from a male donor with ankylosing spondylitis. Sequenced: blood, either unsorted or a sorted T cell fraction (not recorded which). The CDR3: CASSQGLRTEAFF. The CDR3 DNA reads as TGTGCCAGCAGCCAGGGGCTACGAACTGAAGCTTTCTTT.